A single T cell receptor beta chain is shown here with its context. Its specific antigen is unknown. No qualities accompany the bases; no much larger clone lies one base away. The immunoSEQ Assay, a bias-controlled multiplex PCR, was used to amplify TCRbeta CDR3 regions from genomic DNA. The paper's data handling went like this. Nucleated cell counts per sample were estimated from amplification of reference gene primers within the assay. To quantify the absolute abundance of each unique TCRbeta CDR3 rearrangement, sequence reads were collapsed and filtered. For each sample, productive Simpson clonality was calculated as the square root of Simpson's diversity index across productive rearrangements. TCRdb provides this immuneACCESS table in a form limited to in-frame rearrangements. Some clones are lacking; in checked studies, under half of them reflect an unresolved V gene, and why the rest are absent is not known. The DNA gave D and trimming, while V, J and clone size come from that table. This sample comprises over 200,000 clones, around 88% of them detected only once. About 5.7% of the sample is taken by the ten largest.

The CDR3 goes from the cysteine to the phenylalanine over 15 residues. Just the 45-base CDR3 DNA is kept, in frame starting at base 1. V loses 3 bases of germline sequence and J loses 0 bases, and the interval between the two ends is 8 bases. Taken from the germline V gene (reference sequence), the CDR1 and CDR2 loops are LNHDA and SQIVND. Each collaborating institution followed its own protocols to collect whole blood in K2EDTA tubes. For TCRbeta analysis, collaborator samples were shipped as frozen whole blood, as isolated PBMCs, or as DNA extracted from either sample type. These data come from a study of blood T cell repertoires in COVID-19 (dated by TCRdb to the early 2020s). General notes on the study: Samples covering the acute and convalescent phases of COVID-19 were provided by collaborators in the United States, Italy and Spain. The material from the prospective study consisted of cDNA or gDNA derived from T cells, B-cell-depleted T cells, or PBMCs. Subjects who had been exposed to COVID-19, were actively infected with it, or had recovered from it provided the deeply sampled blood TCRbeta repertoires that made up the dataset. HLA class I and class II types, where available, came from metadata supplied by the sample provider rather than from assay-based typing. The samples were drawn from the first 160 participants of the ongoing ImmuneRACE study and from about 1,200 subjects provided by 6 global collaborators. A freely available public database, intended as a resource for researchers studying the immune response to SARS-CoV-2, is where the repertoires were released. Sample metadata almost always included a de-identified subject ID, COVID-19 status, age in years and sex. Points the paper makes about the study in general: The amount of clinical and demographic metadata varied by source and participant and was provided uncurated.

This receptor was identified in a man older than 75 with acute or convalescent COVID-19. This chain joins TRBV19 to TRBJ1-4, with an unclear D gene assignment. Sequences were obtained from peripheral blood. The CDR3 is CASSMRAATNEKLFF. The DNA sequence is TGTGCCAGTAGTATGAGGGCTGCAACTAATGAAAAACTGTTTTTT.